These T cell receptor beta chains were read from a single sample in a study of T cell repertoires in cytomegalovirus infection. TCRdb re-called the reads through MiXCR, storing one row per CDR3 protein. Found here are 150,000 to 200,000 distinct CDR3 sequences, approximately 15% of them singletons; the top ten hold 27%. Sequencing was done on a sample of PBMCs. The receptors shown here come from a human donor in good health (CMV status not recorded). Some clones in this sample may be carry-over from other donors' samples. CDR3s include the opening cysteine and the closing phenylalanine or tryptophan. Fields, in order: clone size, J gene, D gene, V gene, CDR3 protein, CDR3 DNA. The D gene is left open where the match is weak. Some rows have no size entry. The others give once, few or many, or a class for an expanded clone.

NA,TRBJ1-2,NA,TRBV28,CASSGGYGSYGYTF,TGTGCCAGCTCTGGAGGGTATGGTAGCTATGGCTACACCTTC
NA,TRBJ2-7,NA,TRBV3-1,CASSGDRIYEQYF,TGTGCCAGCAGCGGGGACCGGATCTACGAGCAGTACTTC
NA,TRBJ2-7,TRBD2,TRBV20-1,CSATSGRAPGEQYF,TGCAGTGCTACTAGCGGGAGGGCCCCGGGCGAGCAGTACTTC
few,TRBJ2-1,TRBD2,TRBV19,CASRPSGRGGGYNEQFF,TGTGCCAGTAGGCCGAGCGGGAGAGGGGGGGGCTACAATGAGCAGTTCTTC
many,TRBJ1-2,TRBD1,TRBV7-2,CASSAGQGANYGYTF,TGTGCCAGCAGCGCGGGACAGGGTGCCAACTATGGCTACACCTTC
few,TRBJ2-1,NA,TRBV7-8,CATRAGLEQFF,TGTGCCACCCGCGCCGGGTTAGAGCAGTTCTTC
NA,TRBJ2-5,TRBD2,TRBV5-1,CASSLGLASETQYF,TGCGCCAGCAGCTTGGGACTAGCGTCGGAGACCCAGTACTTC
NA,TRBJ1-4,TRBD1,TRBV2,CASTKTGQGYEKLFF,TGTGCCAGCACTAAGACGGGACAGGGATATGAAAAACTGTTTTTT
NA,TRBJ2-5,NA,TRBV2,CASSIKQLQETQYF,TGTGCCAGCAGTATTAAACAGTTGCAAGAGACCCAGTACTTC
many,TRBJ2-5,NA,TRBV6-2/TRBV6-3,CASRRNKEETQYF,TGTGCCAGCAGGCGAAACAAGGAAGAGACCCAGTACTTC
many,TRBJ1-2,NA,TRBV7-8,CASSHSGRLGYTF,TGTGCCAGCAGCCACTCAGGACGGTTGGGCTACACCTTC
few,TRBJ2-1,NA,TRBV12-3/TRBV12-4,CASSLSSTYNEQFF,TGTGCCAGCAGTTTAAGTAGCACCTACAATGAGCAGTTCTTC
many,TRBJ2-5,NA,TRBV7-8,CASSLKRLPEETQYF,TGTGCCAGCAGCTTAAAGAGACTCCCGGAGGAGACCCAGTACTTC
many,TRBJ1-2,NA,TRBV7-2,CASSRVDGNYGYTF,TGTGCCAGCAGCCGCGTGGACGGGAACTATGGCTACACCTTC
medium-sized,TRBJ2-5,NA,TRBV7-8,CASSPVGAQKETQYF,TGTGCCAGCAGCCCCGTAGGGGCCCAAAAAGAGACCCAGTACTTC
NA,TRBJ2-5,NA,TRBV12-3/TRBV12-4,CASTPHTGFRETQYF,TGTGCCAGCACCCCTCATACAGGGTTTAGGGAGACCCAGTACTTC
NA,TRBJ2-7,NA,TRBV29-1,CSVSISSYEQYF,TGCAGCGTCTCAATTAGCTCCTACGAGCAGTACTTC
NA,TRBJ2-1,TRBD1,TRBV7-2,CASSRDRGRDEQFF,TGTGCCAGCAGCCGGGACAGGGGGCGGGATGAGCAGTTCTTC
many,TRBJ2-7,NA,TRBV7-2,CASSLGVGKSSYEQYF,TGTGCCAGCAGCTTAGGGGTCGGCAAGAGCTCCTACGAGCAGTACTTC
many,TRBJ1-1,NA,TRBV2,CASKNSWVGYTEAFF,TGTGCCAGCAAGAACAGTTGGGTGGGATACACTGAAGCTTTCTTT
many,TRBJ1-2,NA,TRBV19,CASKDALRAGYTF,TGTGCCTCAAAAGACGCGCTAAGAGCTGGCTACACCTTC
few,TRBJ1-5,NA,TRBV28,CASSFPGPDNQPQHF,TGTGCCAGCAGTTTCCCGGGACCTGACAATCAGCCCCAGCATTTT